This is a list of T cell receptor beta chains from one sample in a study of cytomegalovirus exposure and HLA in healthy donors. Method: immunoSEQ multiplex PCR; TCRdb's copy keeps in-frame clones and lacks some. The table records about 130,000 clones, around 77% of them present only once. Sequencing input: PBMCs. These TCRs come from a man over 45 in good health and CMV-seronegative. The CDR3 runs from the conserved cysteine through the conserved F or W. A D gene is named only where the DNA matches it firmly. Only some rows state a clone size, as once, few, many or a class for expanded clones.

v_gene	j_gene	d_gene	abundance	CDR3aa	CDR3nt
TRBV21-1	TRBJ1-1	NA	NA	CASRGQGFTEAFF	TGTGCCAGCAGGGGACAGGGGTTCACTGAAGCTTTCTTT
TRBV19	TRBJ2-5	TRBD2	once	CASSITRGSRGETQYF	TGTGCCAGTAGTATAACCCGCGGGAGTCGGGGGGAGACCCAGTACTTC
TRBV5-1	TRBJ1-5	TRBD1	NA	CASSTGQGNQPQHF	TGCGCCAGCAGCACGGGACAGGGGAATCAGCCCCAGCATTTT
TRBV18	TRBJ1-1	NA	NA	CASSVTEMNTEAFF	TGTGCCAGCTCGGTGACGGAGATGAACACTGAAGCTTTCTTT
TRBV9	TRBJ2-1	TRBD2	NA	CASSGPIAGNEQFF	TGTGCCAGCAGCGGACCAATAGCGGGGAATGAGCAGTTCTTC
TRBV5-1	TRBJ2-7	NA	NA	CASSLLNGVGEQYF	TGCGCCAGCAGCTTGCTGAACGGGGTGGGGGAGCAGTACTTC
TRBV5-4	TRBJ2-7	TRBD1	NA	CASSFGHRGPYEQYF	TGTGCCAGCAGCTTTGGGCACAGGGGGCCCTACGAGCAGTACTTC
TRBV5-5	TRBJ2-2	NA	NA	CASSTGQALTGELFF	TGTGCCAGCAGCACGGGACAAGCACTCACCGGGGAGCTGTTTTTT
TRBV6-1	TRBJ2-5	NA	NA	CASSGAGAGETQYF	TGTGCCAGCAGTGGGGCGGGGGCCGGGGAGACCCAGTACTTC
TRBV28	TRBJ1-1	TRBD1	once	CASLRTGARFAEAFF	TGTGCCAGCCTACGAACAGGGGCGAGGTTCGCTGAAGCTTTCTTT
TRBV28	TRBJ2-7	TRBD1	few	CASSLGQGKYEQYF	TGTGCCAGCAGTTTGGGACAGGGGAAATACGAGCAGTACTTC
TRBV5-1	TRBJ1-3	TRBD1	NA	CASSSGQEFSGNTIYF	TGCGCCAGCAGCTCCGGACAGGAGTTCTCTGGAAACACCATATATTTT
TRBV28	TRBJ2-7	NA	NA	CASSAYRTGSYEQYF	TGTGCCAGCAGCGCCTACCGGACTGGAAGCTACGAGCAGTACTTC
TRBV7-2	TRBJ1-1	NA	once	CASSFGSMNTEAFF	TGTGCCAGCAGCTTCGGGTCCATGAACACTGAAGCTTTCTTT
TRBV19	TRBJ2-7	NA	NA	CASRARGLTSWEQYF	TGTGCCAGTAGGGCGAGGGGACTGACCTCTTGGGAGCAGTACTTC
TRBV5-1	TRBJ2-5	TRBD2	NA	CASRLREETQYF	TGCGCCAGCAGGTTGCGGGAGGAGACCCAGTACTTC